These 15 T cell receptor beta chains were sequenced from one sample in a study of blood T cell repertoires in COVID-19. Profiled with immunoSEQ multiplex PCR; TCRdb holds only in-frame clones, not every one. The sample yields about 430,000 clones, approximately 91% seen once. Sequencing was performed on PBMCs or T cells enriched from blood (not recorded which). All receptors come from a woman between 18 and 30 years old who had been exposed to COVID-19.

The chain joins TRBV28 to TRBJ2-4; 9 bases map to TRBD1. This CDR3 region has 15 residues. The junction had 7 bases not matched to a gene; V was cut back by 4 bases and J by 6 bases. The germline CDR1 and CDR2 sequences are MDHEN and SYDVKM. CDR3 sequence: CASSSLTGGTNIQYF. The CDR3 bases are TGTGCCAGCAGTTCCCTCACAGGGGGCACAAACATTCAGTACTTC.

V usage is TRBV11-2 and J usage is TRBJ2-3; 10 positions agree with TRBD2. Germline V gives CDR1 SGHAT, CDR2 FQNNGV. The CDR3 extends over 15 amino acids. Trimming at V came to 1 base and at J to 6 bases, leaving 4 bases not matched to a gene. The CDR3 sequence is CASSLGLAGADTQYF. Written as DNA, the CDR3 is TGTGCCAGCAGCTTAGGCCTAGCGGGAGCCGATACGCAGTATTTT.

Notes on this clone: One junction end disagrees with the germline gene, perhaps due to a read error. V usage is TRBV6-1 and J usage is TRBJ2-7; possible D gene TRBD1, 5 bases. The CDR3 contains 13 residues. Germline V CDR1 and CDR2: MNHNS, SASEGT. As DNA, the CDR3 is TGTGCCAGCAGCGAAGACAGCTCCTACGAGCAGTACTTC. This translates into CASSEDSSYEQYF.

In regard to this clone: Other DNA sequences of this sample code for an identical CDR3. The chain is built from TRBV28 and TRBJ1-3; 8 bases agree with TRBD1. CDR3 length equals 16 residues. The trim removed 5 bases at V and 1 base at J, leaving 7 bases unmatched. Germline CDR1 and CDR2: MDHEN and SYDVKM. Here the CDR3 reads CASSPPQGASGNTIYF. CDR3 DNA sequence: TGTGCCAGCAGTCCGCCTCAGGGGGCATCTGGAAACACCATATATTTT.

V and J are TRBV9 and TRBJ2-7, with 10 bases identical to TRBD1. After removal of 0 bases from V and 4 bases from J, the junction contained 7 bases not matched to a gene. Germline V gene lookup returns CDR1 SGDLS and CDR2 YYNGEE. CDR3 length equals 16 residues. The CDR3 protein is CASSVEGGTGEYEQYF. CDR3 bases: TGTGCCAGCAGCGTAGAGGGAGGGACAGGGGAGTACGAGCAGTACTTC.

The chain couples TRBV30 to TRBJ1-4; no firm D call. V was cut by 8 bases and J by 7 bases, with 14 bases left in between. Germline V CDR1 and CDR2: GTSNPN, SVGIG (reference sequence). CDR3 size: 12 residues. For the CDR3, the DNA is TGTGCCCAAGGAAAGGGAGCTGAAAAACTGTTTTTT. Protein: CAQGKGAEKLFF.

The CDR3 region is CASSLLVPGNEQFF. DNA for the CDR3: TGTGCCAGCAGCCTACTAGTCCCGGGCAATGAGCAGTTCTTC. This sequence joins TRBV6-6 and TRBJ2-1; possibly TRBD2 for D (5 bases). The V gene lost 6 bases and the J gene lost 6 bases, with 15 bases spanning the gap. The germline V gene encodes CDR1 MNHNY and CDR2 SVGAGI (reference sequence). The CDR3 loop spans 14 amino acids.

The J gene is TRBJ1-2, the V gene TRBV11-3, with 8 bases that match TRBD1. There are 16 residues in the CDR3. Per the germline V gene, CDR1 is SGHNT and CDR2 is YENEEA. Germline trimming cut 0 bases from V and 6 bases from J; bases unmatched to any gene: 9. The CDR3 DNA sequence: TGTGCCAGCAGCTTAGATAACTCAGGGGGCGCCCATGGCTACACCTTC. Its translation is CASSLDNSGGAHGYTF.

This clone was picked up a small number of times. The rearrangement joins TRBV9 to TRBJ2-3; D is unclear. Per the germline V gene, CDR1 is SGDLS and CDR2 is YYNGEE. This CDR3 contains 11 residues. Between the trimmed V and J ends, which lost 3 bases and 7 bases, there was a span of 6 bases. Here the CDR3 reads CASSDLYTQYF. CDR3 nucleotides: TGTGCCAGCAGCGATCTATATACGCAGTATTTT.

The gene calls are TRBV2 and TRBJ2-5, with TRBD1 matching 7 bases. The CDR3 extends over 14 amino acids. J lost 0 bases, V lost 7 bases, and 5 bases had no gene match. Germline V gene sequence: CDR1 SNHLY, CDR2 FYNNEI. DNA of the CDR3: TGTGCCAGCAACCTGGGACAGTACCAAGAGACCCAGTACTTC. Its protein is CASNLGQYQETQYF.

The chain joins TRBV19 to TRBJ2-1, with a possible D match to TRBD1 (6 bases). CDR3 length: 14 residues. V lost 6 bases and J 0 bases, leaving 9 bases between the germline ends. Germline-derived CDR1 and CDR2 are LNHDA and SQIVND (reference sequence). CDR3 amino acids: CASSGQSSYNEQFF. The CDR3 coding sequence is TGTGCCAGTAGCGGACAGAGCTCCTACAATGAGCAGTTCTTC.

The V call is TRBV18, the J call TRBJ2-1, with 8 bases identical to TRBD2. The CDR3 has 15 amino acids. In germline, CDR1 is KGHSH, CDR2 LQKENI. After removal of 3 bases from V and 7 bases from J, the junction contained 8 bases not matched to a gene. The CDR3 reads CASSPGEVAGNEQFF. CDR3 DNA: TGTGCCAGCTCACCGGGGGAGGTAGCGGGAAATGAGCAGTTCTTC.

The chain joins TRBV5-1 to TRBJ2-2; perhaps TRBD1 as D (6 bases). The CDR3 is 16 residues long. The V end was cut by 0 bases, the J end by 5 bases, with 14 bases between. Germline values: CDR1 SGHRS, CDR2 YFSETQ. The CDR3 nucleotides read TGCGCCAGCAGCTTGGCTCCGACAGGAATAACCGGGGAGCTGTTTTTT. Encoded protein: CASSLAPTGITGELFF.

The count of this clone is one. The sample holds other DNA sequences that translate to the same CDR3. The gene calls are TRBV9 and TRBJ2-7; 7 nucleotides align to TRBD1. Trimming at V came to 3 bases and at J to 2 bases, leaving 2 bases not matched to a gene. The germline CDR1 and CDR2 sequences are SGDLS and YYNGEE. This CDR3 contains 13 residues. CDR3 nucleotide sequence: TGTGCCAGCAGCGCCCAGGGGGCCTACGAGCAGTACTTC. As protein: CASSAQGAYEQYF.

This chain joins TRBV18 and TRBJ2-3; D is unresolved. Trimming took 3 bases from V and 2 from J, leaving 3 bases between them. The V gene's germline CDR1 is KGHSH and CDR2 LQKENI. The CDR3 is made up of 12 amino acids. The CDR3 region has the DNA TGTGCCAGCTCACCCGTCACAGATACGCAGTATTTT. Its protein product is CASSPVTDTQYF. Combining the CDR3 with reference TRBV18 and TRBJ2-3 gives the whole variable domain NAGVMQNPRHLVRRRGQEARLRCSPMKGHSHVYWYRQLPEEGLKFMVYLQKENIIDESGMPKERFSAEFPKEGPSILRIQQVVRGDSAAYFCASSPVTDTQYFGPGTRLTVL.